This section outlines one T cell receptor (beta chain) sequence together with its context. These data come from a study of blood T cell repertoires in COVID-19. In the authors' methods: How many nucleated cells were present was estimated from reference gene primer amplification. Here immunoSEQ multiplex PCR was the method, and the copy in TCRdb shows in-frame clones only, minus some. The DNA was the basis for D and trimming; V, J and clone size are from that table. This table holds about 120,000 clones, roughly three quarters found once. Trimming removed 5 bases from V and 13 bases from J, with 18 bases in between. From germline, CDR1 is KGHSH and CDR2 LQKENI. The CDR3 loop spans 14 amino acids.

Sequenced material: peripheral blood. The TCR sequence derives from a human donor in a cohort sampled during active COVID-19. The V and J genes are TRBV18 and TRBJ1-6, with a weak D call TRBD1 (5 bases). The CDR3 nucleotides are TGTGCCAGCTCAGAAAACCAGGGTTCTGCGCCCCTCCACTTT. This encodes CASSENQGSAPLHF.